The 25 T cell receptor beta chains below come from one sample, sequenced in a study of OX40 agonist ivuxolimab in advanced cancers. Data came from immunoSEQ multiplex PCR; TCRdb stores just in-frame clones and leaves some out. The profile shows 18,000 or so clones, over 60% of them singletons. This material consisted of CD4+ or CD8+ T cells sorted from blood, taken in a trial of the OX40 agonist ivuxolimab. These receptors all stem from an adult with an advanced solid tumor such as melanoma, head and neck, liver or kidney cancer.

This chain uses TRBV28 with TRBJ2-7; D remains unclear. CDR3 length equals 10 residues. The germline V gene encodes CDR1 MDHEN and CDR2 SYDVKM. Trimming stripped 6 bases from V and 3 bases from J, with 3 bases between. CDR3 loop: CASSDYEQYF. The CDR3 nucleotides read TGTGCCAGCAGCGACTACGAGCAGTACTTC.

J is TRBJ2-1 and V is TRBV29-1, with D maybe TRBD1 (6 bases). This CDR3 region has 13 residues. Germline lookup yields CDR1 SQVTM and CDR2 ANQGSEA. The V and J ends lost 4 bases and 6 bases respectively, with 13 bases between them. CDR3 loop: CSVVILGANEQFF. The CDR3 coding sequence is TGCAGCGTTGTTATATTGGGGGCCAATGAGCAGTTCTTC.

The chain couples TRBV6-4 to TRBJ2-2, with unresolved D. The CDR3 is made up of 15 amino acids. The germline CDR1 and CDR2 sequences are MRHNA and SNTAGT. Trimming left V 2 bases short and J 0 bases short, with 7 bases between. The CDR3 nucleotides are TGTGCCAGCAGTGACGAGGCAGCGAACACCGGGGAGCTGTTTTTT. This gives the protein CASSDEAANTGELFF.

This rearrangement joins TRBV27 to TRBJ2-3; 14 nucleotides match TRBD2. The germline V gene has CDR1 MNHEY and CDR2 SMNVEV (reference sequence). The CDR3 sequence is 18 residues long. Trimming cost V 2 bases and J 3 bases; bases outside gene matches: 7. The CDR3 DNA sequence: TGTGCCAGCAGTTTAATACCAGGACTAGCGGGAGGTACAGATACGCAGTATTTT. The encoded protein is CASSLIPGLAGGTDTQYF.

In its sample, this clone was seen a few times. This chain connects TRBV5-4 to TRBJ2-7; D may be TRBD1 (6 bases). The germline CDR1 and CDR2 sequences are SGHNT and YYREEE (reference sequence). CDR3 length: 13 amino acids. V lost 4 bases and J 2 bases, leaving 10 bases between the germline ends. DNA of the CDR3: TGTGCCAGCAGCCCCGGGACAACCTACGAGCAGTACTTC. Its protein product is CASSPGTTYEQYF.

This clone was observed a handful of times. The chain recombines TRBV5-4 with TRBJ1-2; D ambiguous. This CDR3 is built from 12 residues. V was cut by 3 bases and J by 13 bases, with 16 bases left in between. Germline V gives CDR1 SGHNT, CDR2 YYREEE (reference sequence). In DNA form, the CDR3 reads TGTGCCAGCAGCTCCACGACCCTTGATGGCACCTTC. This encodes CASSSTTLDGTF. Supplemented by reference TRBV5-4 and TRBJ1-2, the full variable domain reads ETGVTQSPTHLIKTRGQQVTLRCSSQSGHNTVSWYQQALGQGPQFIFQYYREEENGRGNFPPRFSGLQFPNYSSELNVNALELDDSALYLCASSSTTLDGTFGSGTRLTVV.

This clone is medium-sized (0.01 to 0.1%) by share. The J gene is TRBJ2-1, the V gene TRBV7-9; TRBD2 might be the D (6 bases). V dropped 5 bases and J dropped 3 bases, with 17 bases sitting between them. The germline CDR1 and CDR2 sequences are SEHNR and FQNEAQ (reference sequence). This CDR3 comprises 16 residues. CDR3 in DNA: TGTGCCAGCAGCCCAACCACTAGCCCTTACTACAATGAGCAGTTCTTC. Its protein is CASSPTTSPYYNEQFF. The full variable domain, completed using reference TRBV7-9 and TRBJ2-1, is DTGVSQNPRHKITKRGQNVTFRCDPISEHNRLYWYRQTLGQGPEFLTYFQNEAQLEKSRLLSDRFSAERPKGSFSTLEIQRTEQGDSAMYLCASSPTTSPYYNEQFFGPGTRLTVL.

This chain links TRBV11-3 with TRBJ2-7, with a tentative D call TRBD2 (6 bases). This CDR3 has 14 residues. Germline lookup yields CDR1 SGHNT and CDR2 YENEEA. Trimming took off 5 bases at V and 1 base at J, with 12 bases between the two ends. The CDR3 DNA reads as TGTGCCAGCAGCCGTGACAGCGGGTCCTACGAGCAGTACTTC. Amino acids: CASSRDSGSYEQYF.

The gene calls are TRBV28 and TRBJ2-3; the D gene is possibly TRBD2 (5 bases). V lost 3 bases to trimming and J lost 6 bases, with 7 bases between them. The CDR3 length is 12 residues. Germline CDR1 reads MDHEN; CDR2 reads SYDVKM. In nucleotides, the CDR3 is TGTGCCAGCAGTTTCGGCGGGGATACGCAGTATTTT. Amino acids: CASSFGGDTQYF.

The chain combines TRBV11-2 with TRBJ2-1, with 8 bases fitting TRBD2. V lost 1 base, J lost 5 bases, and 1 base stayed unmatched. The CDR3 has 14 amino acids. Germline loops: CDR1 SGHAT, CDR2 FQNNGV. The CDR3 DNA reads as TGTGCCAGCAGCTTAGCGGGGGGGCACAATGAGCAGTTCTTC. Amino acid sequence: CASSLAGGHNEQFF.

The count of this clone is one. This sequence joins TRBV2 and TRBJ1-2, with D unresolved. V lost 8 bases and J lost 8, with 12 bases in between. The V gene's germline CDR1 is SNHLY and CDR2 FYNNEI. The CDR3 consists of 11 residues. Here the CDR3 DNA reads TGTGCCAGCCCCTTCCGAGGGGGCTACACCTTC. Translated: CASPFRGGYTF.

The chain is built from TRBV6-5 and TRBJ1-2; TRBD1 aligns across 8 bases. With V trimmed by 1 base and J by 3 bases, 4 bases remained unmatched. This CDR3 comprises 15 residues. CDR1 is MNHEY and CDR2 is SVGAGI in the germline V gene. CDR3 DNA sequence: TGTGCCAGCAGTTACTGGACGGGACAGGACTATGGCTACACCTTC. This encodes CASSYWTGQDYGYTF.

This CDR3 is CASSWGGNTIYF. In DNA, the CDR3 is TGTGCCAGCAGCTGGGGGGGAAACACCATATATTTT. The rearrangement links TRBV5-4 to TRBJ1-3, with D possibly TRBD1 on 5 matching bases. The CDR3 loop spans 12 amino acids. Trimming stripped 3 bases from V and 4 bases from J, with 5 bases between. Germline CDR1 and CDR2: SGHNT and YYREEE (reference sequence).

This sequence joins TRBV29-1 and TRBJ2-1, with no clear D. The CDR3 loop spans 15 amino acids. With 7 bases removed from V and 2 bases from J, the gap between germline ends came to 18 bases. Germline values: CDR1 SQVTM, CDR2 ANQGSEA. The CDR3 reads CSGVERPETYNEQFF. DNA for the CDR3: TGCAGCGGGGTAGAGAGACCAGAAACCTACAATGAGCAGTTCTTC.

The chain has TRBV9 and TRBJ2-3; a weak D match, TRBD1 (6 bases). The germline CDR1 and CDR2 sequences are SGDLS and YYNGEE. V was trimmed by 0 bases and J by 2 bases, leaving 10 bases between them. The CDR3 is 15 residues long. Here the CDR3 DNA reads TGTGCCAGCAGCGTAGGGGGGCGCGACACAGATACGCAGTATTTT. It codes for CASSVGGRDTDTQYF.

The chain is built from TRBV4-1 and TRBJ2-1; D is unclear. Trimming shortened V by 4 bases and J by 0 bases, and 10 bases separated the two germline ends. Germline-derived CDR1 and CDR2 are MGHRA and YSYEKL. The CDR3 loop spans 15 amino acids. The CDR3 sequence is CASSPGSNSYNEQFF. The DNA for the CDR3 is TGCGCCAGCAGCCCCGGGTCTAACTCCTACAATGAGCAGTTCTTC.

This CDR3 is CASSSSPGGIYEQYF. CDR3 in DNA: TGTGCCAGCAGTTCCTCTCCGGGAGGAATCTACGAGCAGTACTTC. The chain joins TRBV27 to TRBJ2-7, with TRBD2 identical over 7 bases. The CDR3 contains 15 residues. Losses at the gene ends were 4 bases for V and 3 bases for J; bases not matched to a gene: 9. Germline CDR1 reads MNHEY; CDR2 reads SMNVEV (reference sequence).

The V gene is TRBV5-1, the J gene TRBJ2-3, with 10 bases lining up with TRBD2. Germline CDR1 reads SGHRS; CDR2 reads YFSETQ. The V and J ends lost 2 bases and 4 bases, in that order; junction bases with no gene match: 4. The length of the CDR3 is 15 residues. The CDR3 is CASSLSGRASDTQYF. CDR3 bases: TGCGCCAGCAGCTTAAGCGGGAGGGCCTCAGATACGCAGTATTTT.

V gene TRBV7-3 combines with J gene TRBJ2-3; D possibly corresponds to TRBD1 (6 bases). This CDR3 has 15 amino acids. With 0 bases removed from V and 1 base from J, the gap between germline ends came to 8 bases. Germline V gene data show CDR1 as SGHTA and CDR2 as FQGTGA. The CDR3 region has the DNA TGTGCCAGCAGCTTAACGGGGGCCGGCACAGATACGCAGTATTTT. Amino acids: CASSLTGAGTDTQYF.

The rearrangement joins TRBV7-8 to TRBJ2-7, with D maybe TRBD1 (5 bases). V was trimmed by 1 base and J by 6 bases, leaving 16 bases between them. CDR1 is SGHVS and CDR2 is FQNEAQ in the germline V gene. The CDR3 contains 15 residues. The CDR3 loop is CASSLGSGQGVEQYF. CDR3 DNA: TGTGCCAGCAGCTTAGGGTCAGGACAAGGTGTCGAGCAGTACTTC.

This chain joins TRBV7-2 and TRBJ1-5, with D perhaps matching TRBD1 (5 bases). V shed 5 bases and J shed 6 bases, with 17 bases lying between them. The CDR3 is made up of 15 amino acids. Germline CDR1 is SGHTA and CDR2 is FQGNSA. CDR3 DNA sequence: TGTGCCAGCAGCGGGCCTGGAGTGAGGGGTCAGCCCCAGCATTTT. As protein: CASSGPGVRGQPQHF.

V usage is TRBV7-8 and J usage is TRBJ2-1, with D unresolved. The CDR3 is 14 residues long. Trimming removed 8 bases at V and 2 bases at J, with 13 bases between. Germline V gene lookup returns CDR1 SGHVS and CDR2 FQNEAQ. The CDR3 DNA is TGTGCCAGCGAACCCCCTAAAGCCTACAATGAGCAGTTCTTC. It codes for CASEPPKAYNEQFF.

V and J are TRBV5-4 and TRBJ2-1; TRBD2 aligns across 7 bases. Losses at the gene ends were 5 bases for V and 12 bases for J; bases not matched to a gene: 5. This CDR3 has 11 residues. Germline V gene lookup returns CDR1 SGHNT and CDR2 YYREEE (reference sequence). CDR3 region: CASREAGRQFF. The DNA of the CDR3 is TGTGCCAGCAGGGAAGCGGGAAGGCAGTTCTTC.

The V call is TRBV7-9, the J call TRBJ1-1; D unclear. V dropped 8 bases and J dropped 3 bases, with 10 bases sitting between them. Germline values: CDR1 SEHNR, CDR2 FQNEAQ (reference sequence). This CDR3 is built from 12 residues. CDR3 DNA sequence: TGTGCCAGCGCCCCTTCCGACACTGAAGCTTTCTTT. It translates to CASAPSDTEAFF.

The chain links TRBV28 to TRBJ2-5, with D unresolved. The J call may be in error: the DNA end matches TRBJ2-7 better. The CDR3 is made up of 15 amino acids. Germline V gene data show CDR1 as MDHEN and CDR2 as SYDVKM. CDR3 loop: CASSLTSFLSYEQYF. The CDR3 DNA reads TGTGCCAGCAGTTTAACTTCCTTCCTCTCCTACGAGCAGTACTTC.